One and the same sample provided the 8 T cell receptor beta chains below, sequenced in a study of beta chain features in type 1 diabetes. Of the isolated RNA, all was reverse transcribed, and so the sequenced material was expressed TCRB transcripts. Assay used: immunoSEQ multiplex PCR; TCRdb lists only in-frame clones, some missing. The sample yields 970,000 or so clones, roughly 17% seen once. Sequenced material: naive CD4+ T cells from blood. The origin of the receptors is a woman between 18 and 29 years old in good health.

About this clone: At one boundary the junction diverges from the germline segment, which might be a read error. Other nucleotide sequences in the sample specify the same CDR3. The CDR3 region is CASSQDVGKGGANVLTF. The CDR3 DNA reads as TGTGCCAGCAGCCAAGATGTGGGGAAGGGTGGGGCCAACGTCCTAACTTTC. The chain links TRBV4-2 to TRBJ2-6; TRBD1 is a possible D gene (5 bases). From germline, CDR1 is LGHNA and CDR2 YNFKEQ. The CDR3 extends over 17 amino acids.

This chain uses TRBV6-5 with TRBJ2-3; D gene uncertain. The CDR3 covers 14 residues. V was cut by 7 bases and J by 4 bases, with 15 bases left in between. The germline V gene has CDR1 MNHEY and CDR2 SVGAGI. Written as DNA, the CDR3 is TGTGCCAGCACCAACTTAGTCCCGCCAGATACGCAGTATTTT. Translation: CASTNLVPPDTQYF.

As to this clone: Other nucleotide sequences in the sample specify the same CDR3. The chain combines TRBV9 with TRBJ2-2; 10 bases are shared with TRBD2. The CDR3 is 16 residues long. The V and J ends lost 2 bases and 0 bases, in that order; junction bases with no gene match: 1. The germline gives CDR1 SGDLS, CDR2 YYNGEE. CDR3 coding DNA: TGTGCCAGCAGCGTCGGACTAGCGGCGAACACCGGGGAGCTGTTTTTT. Protein: CASSVGLAANTGELFF. The variable domain in full, completed from reference TRBV9 and TRBJ2-2, reads DSGVTQTPKHLITATGQRVTLRCSPRSGDLSVYWYQQSLDQGLQFLIQYYNGEERAKGNILERFSAQQFPDLHSELNLSSLELGDSALYFCASSVGLAANTGELFFGEGSRLTVL.

This chain connects TRBV7-6 to TRBJ2-3; no definite D call. This CDR3 comprises 14 residues. Trimming pared 5 bases from V and 3 bases from J, leaving 12 bases between. Germline values: CDR1 SGHVS, CDR2 FNYEAQ. The CDR3 is CASSTAASTDTQYF. The DNA for the CDR3 is TGTGCCAGCAGCACCGCAGCGAGTACAGATACGCAGTATTTT. Full variable domain (remainder filled in from reference TRBV7-6 and TRBJ2-3): GAGVSQSPRYKVTKRGQDVALRCDPISGHVSLYWYRQALGQGPEFLTYFNYEAQQDKSGLPNDRFSAERPEGSISTLTIQRTEQRDSAMYRCASSTAASTDTQYFGPGTRLTVL.

This clone was picked up a small number of times. This rearrangement joins TRBV5-1 to TRBJ2-1; a possible D gene is TRBD2 (7 bases). Trimming cost V 3 bases and J 2 bases, with 15 bases left between them. CDR1 and CDR2 from the germline V gene are SGHRS and YFSETQ. CDR3 size: 16 residues. The CDR3 loop reads CASSSREGEAYNEQFF. CDR3 nucleotide sequence: TGCGCCAGCAGCTCAAGGGAGGGGGAGGCCTACAATGAGCAGTTCTTC.

V gene TRBV15 combines with J gene TRBJ1-4; no definite D call. The CDR3 consists of 17 residues. Germline V CDR1 and CDR2: LNHNV, YYDKDF (reference sequence). V was pared by 0 bases and J by 0 bases, with 11 bases between. DNA for the CDR3: TGTGCCACCAGCAGAGATAAACACCCTGCAACTAATGAAAAACTGTTTTTT. Translated, it gives CATSRDKHPATNEKLFF. Looking up the rest from reference TRBV15 and TRBJ1-4 gives the full variable domain: DAMVIQNPRYQVTQFGKPVTLSCSQTLNHNVMYWYQQKSSQAPKLLFHYYDKDFNNEADTPDNFQSRRPNTSFCFLDIRSPGLGDTAMYLCATSRDKHPATNEKLFFGSGTQLSVL.

This clone was found a few times. J is TRBJ2-2 and V is TRBV11-2; 13 positions match TRBD2. CDR1 is SGHAT and CDR2 is FQNNGV in the germline V gene. This CDR3 has 16 residues. With V trimmed by 2 bases and J by 4 bases, 1 base remained unmatched. Here the CDR3 reads CASSLRLAGGTGELFF. The DNA of the CDR3 is TGTGCCAGCAGCTTAAGACTAGCGGGAGGCACCGGGGAGCTGTTTTTT.

This clone was recorded a few times. The rearrangement joins TRBV29-1 to TRBJ1-1, with D maybe TRBD1 (6 bases). Germline CDR1 is SQVTM and CDR2 is ANQGSEA. V gave up 8 bases and J gave up 2 bases, with 12 bases separating them. The CDR3 totals 12 residues. CDR3 nucleotides: TGCAGCTCTAGGGGGACAAACACTGAAGCTTTCTTT. The encoded protein is CSSRGTNTEAFF.